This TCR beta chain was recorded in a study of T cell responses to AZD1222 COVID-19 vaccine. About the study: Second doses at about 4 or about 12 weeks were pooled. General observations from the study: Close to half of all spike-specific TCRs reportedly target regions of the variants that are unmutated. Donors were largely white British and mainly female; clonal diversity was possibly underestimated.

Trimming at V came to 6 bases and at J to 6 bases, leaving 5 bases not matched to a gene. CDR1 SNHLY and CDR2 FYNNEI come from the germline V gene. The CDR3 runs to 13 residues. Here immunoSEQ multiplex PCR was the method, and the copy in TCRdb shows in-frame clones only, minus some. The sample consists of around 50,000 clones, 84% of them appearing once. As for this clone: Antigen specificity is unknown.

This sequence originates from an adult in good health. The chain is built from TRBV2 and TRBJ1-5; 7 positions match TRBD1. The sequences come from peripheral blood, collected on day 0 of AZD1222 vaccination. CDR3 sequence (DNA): TGTGCCAGCAGGCTAGGACAGGCTCAGCCCCAGCATTTT. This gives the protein CASRLGQAQPQHF.